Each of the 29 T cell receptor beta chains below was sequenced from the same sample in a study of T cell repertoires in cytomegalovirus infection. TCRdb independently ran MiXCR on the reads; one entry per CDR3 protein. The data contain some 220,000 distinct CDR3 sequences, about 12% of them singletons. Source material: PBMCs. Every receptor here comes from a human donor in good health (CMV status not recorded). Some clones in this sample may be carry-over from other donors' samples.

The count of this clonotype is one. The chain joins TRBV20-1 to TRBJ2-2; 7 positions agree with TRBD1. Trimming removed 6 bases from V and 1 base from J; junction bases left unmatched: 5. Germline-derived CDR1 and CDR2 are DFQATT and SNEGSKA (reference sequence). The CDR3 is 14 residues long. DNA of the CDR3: TGCAGTGCCCGGGACAGCTTGAACACCGGGGAGCTGTTTTTT. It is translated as CSARDSLNTGELFF.

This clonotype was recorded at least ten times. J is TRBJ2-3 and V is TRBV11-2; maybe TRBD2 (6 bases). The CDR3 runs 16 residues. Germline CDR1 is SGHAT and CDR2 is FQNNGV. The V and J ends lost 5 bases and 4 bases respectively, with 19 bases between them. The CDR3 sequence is CASSTLLGRTPDTQYF. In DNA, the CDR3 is TGTGCCAGCAGCACCCTTTTGGGGAGGACACCAGATACGCAGTATTTT. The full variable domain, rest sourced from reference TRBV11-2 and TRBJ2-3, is EAGVAQSPRYKIIEKRQSVAFWCNPISGHATLYWYQQILGQGPKLLIQFQNNGVVDDSQLPKDRFSAERLKGVDSTLKIQPAKLEDSAVYLCASSTLLGRTPDTQYFGPGTRLTVL.

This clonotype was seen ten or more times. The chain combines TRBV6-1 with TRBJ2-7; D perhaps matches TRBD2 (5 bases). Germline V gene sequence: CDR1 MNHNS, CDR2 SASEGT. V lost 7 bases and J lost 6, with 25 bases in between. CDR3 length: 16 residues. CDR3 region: CASNPRRGPTGVEQYF. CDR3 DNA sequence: TGTGCCAGCAACCCCAGGCGAGGGCCTACCGGGGTCGAGCAGTACTTC.

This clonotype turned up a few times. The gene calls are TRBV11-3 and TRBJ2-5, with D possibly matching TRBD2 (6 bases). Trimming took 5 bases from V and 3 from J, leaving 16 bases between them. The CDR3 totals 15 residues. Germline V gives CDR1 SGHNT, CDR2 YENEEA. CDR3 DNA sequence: TGTGCCAGCAGCCTAAGGGACTCGGGCGAAGAGACCCAGTACTTC. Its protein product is CASSLRDSGEETQYF.

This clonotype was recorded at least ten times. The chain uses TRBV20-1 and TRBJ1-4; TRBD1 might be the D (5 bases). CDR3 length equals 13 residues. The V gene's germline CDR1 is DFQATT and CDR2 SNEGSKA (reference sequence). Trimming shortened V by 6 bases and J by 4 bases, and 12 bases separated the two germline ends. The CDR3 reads CSAPGTYNEKLFF. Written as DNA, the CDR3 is TGCAGTGCCCCAGGGACTTATAATGAAAAACTGTTTTTT.

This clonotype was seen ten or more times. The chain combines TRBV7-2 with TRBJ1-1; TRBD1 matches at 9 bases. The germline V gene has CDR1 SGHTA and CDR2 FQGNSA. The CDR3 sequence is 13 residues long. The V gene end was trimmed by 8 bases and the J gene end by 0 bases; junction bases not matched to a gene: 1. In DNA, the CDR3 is TGTGCCAGCGGGACAGGGATGAACACTGAAGCTTTCTTT. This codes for CASGTGMNTEAFF.

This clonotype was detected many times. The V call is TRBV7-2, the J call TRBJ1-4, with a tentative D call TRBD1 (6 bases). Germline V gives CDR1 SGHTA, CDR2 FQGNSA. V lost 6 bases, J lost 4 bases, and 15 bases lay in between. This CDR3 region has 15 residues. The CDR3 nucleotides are TGTGCCAGCAGGCCTACCGGGACATATAATGAAAAACTGTTTTTT. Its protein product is CASRPTGTYNEKLFF. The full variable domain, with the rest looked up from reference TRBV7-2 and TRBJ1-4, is GAGVSQSPSNKVTEKGKDVELRCDPISGHTALYWYRQSLGQGLEFLIYFQGNSAPDKSGLPSDRFSAERTGGSVSTLTIQRTQQEDSAVYLCASRPTGTYNEKLFFGSGTQLSVL.

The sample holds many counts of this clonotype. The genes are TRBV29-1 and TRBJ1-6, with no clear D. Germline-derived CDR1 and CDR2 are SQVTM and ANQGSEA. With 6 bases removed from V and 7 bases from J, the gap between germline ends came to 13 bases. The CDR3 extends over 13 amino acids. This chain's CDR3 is CSVQNTANSPLHF. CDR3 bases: TGCAGCGTGCAAAACACAGCGAATTCACCCCTCCACTTT.

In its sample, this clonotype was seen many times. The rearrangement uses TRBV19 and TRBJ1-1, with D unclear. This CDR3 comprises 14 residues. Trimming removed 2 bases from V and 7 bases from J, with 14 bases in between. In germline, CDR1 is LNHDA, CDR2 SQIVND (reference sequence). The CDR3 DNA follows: TGTGCCAGTAGTATACATGCCCCTCGGGGTGAAGCTTTCTTT. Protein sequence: CASSIHAPRGEAFF.

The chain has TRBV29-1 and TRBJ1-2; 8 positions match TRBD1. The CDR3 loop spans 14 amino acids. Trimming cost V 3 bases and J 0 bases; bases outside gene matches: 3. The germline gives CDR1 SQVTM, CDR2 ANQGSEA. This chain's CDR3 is CSVDLGQANYGYTF. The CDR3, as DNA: TGCAGCGTTGATTTGGGACAGGCTAACTATGGCTACACCTTC.

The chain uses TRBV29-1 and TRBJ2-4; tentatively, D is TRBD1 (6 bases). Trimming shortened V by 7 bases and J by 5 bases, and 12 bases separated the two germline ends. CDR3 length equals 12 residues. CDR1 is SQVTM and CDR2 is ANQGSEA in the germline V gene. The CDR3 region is CSGQGSQNIQYF. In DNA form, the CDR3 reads TGCAGCGGCCAGGGGTCTCAAAACATTCAGTACTTC.

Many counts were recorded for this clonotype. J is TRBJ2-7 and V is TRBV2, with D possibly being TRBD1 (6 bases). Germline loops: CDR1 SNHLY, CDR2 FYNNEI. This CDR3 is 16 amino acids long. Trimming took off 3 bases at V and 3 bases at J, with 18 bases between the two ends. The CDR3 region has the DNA TGTGCCAGCAGTGATATGACAGGCCGTCGAGGCTACGAGCAGTACTTC. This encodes CASSDMTGRRGYEQYF.

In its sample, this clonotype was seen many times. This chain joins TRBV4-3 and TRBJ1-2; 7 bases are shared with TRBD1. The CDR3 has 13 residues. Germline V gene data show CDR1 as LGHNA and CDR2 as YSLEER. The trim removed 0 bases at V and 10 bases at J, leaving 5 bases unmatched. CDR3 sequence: CASSQERDRAYTF. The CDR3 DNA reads TGCGCCAGCAGCCAAGAGCGAGACAGGGCCTACACCTTC.

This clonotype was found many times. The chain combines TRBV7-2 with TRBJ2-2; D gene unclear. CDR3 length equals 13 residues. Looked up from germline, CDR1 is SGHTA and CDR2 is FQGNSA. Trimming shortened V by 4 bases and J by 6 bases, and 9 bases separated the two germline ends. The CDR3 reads CASSSTNSGELFF. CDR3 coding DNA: TGTGCCAGCAGCTCAACTAACTCCGGGGAGCTGTTTTTT.

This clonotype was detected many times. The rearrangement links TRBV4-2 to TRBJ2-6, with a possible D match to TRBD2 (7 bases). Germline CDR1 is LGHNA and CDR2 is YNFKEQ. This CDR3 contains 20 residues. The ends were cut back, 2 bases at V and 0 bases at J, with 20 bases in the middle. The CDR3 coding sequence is TGTGCCAGCAGCCAACAAACGCCCGGGGGGCGGGGCTCTGGGGCCAACGTCCTGACTTTC. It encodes CASSQQTPGGRGSGANVLTF.

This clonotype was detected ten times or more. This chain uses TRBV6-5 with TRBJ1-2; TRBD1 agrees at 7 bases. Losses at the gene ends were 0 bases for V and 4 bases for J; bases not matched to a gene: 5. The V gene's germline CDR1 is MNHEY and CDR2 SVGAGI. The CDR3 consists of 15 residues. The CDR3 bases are TGTGCCAGCAGTTACTCGTTGACAGGGCCCTATGGCTACACCTTC. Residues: CASSYSLTGPYGYTF.

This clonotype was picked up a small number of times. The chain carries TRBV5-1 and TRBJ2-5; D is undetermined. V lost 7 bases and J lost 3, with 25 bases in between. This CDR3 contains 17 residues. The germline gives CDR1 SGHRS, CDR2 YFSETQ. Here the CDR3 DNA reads TGCGCCAGCGGGGTTAGGAGAAGCCACTCGGTGGAAGAGACCCAGTACTTC. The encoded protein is CASGVRRSHSVEETQYF.

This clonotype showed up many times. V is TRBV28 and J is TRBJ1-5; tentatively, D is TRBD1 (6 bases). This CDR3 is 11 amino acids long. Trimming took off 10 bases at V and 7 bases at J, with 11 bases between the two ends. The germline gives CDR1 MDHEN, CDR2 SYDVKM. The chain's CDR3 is CATGGGQPQHF. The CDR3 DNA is TGTGCCACCGGGGGCGGACAGCCCCAGCATTTT.

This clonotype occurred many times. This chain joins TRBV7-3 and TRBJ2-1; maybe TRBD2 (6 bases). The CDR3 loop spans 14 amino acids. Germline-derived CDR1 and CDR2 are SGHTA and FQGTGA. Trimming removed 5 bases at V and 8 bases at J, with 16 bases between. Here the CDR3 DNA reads TGTGCCAGCAGCCCCTCCGGAGGGTTAGATGAGCAGTTCTTC. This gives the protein CASSPSGGLDEQFF.

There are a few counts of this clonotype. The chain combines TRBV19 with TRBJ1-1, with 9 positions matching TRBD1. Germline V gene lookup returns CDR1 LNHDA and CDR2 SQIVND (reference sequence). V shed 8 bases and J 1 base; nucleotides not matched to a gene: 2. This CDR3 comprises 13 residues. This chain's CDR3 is CASRTGANTEAFF. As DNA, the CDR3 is TGTGCCAGTCGGACAGGGGCGAACACTGAAGCTTTCTTT.

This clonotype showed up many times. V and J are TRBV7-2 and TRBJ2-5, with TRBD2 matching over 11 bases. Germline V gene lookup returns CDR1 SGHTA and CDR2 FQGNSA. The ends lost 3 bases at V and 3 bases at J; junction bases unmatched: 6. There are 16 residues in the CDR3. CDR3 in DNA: TGTGCCAGCAGCTTTAGCGGGGGGGCCTTAGAAGAGACCCAGTACTTC. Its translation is CASSFSGGALEETQYF.

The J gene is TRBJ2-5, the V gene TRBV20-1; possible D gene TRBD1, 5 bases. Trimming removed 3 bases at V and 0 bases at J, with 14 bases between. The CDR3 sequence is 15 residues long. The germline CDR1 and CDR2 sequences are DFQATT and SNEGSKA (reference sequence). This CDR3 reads CSASDRLLYQETQYF. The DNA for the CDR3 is TGCAGTGCTAGTGACAGACTCCTGTACCAAGAGACCCAGTACTTC.

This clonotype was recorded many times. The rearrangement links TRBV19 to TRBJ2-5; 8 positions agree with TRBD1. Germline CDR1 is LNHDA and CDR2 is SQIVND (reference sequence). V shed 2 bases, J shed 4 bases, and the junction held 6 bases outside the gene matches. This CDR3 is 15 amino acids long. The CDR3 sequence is CASSITGQEIETQYF. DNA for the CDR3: TGTGCCAGTAGTATAACGGGACAGGAGATAGAGACCCAGTACTTC.

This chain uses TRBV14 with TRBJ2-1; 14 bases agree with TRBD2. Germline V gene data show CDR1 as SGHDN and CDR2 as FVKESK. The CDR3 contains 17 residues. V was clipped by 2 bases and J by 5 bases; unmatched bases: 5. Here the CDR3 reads CASSQLLTSGGDNEQFF. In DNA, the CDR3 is TGTGCCAGCAGCCAACTACTGACTAGCGGGGGGGACAATGAGCAGTTCTTC.

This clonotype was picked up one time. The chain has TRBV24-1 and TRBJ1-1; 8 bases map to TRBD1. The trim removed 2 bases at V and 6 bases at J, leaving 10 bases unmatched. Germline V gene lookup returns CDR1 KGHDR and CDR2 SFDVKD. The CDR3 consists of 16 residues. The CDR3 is CATSDSRQGASAEAFF. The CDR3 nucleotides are TGTGCCACCAGTGATTCCCGGCAGGGGGCTTCCGCTGAAGCTTTCTTT.

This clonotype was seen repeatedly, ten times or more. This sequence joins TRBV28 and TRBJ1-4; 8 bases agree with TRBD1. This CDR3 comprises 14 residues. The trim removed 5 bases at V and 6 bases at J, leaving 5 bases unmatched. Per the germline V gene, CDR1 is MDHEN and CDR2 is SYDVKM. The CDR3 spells CASSGGRGHEKLFF. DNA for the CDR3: TGTGCCAGCAGTGGTGGCAGGGGGCATGAAAAACTGTTTTTT.

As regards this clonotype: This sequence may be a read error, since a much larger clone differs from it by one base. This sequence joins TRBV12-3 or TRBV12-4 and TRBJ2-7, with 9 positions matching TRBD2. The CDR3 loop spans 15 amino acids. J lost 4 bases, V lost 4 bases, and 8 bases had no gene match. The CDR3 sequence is CASSSCGGERYEQYF. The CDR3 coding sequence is TGTGCCAGCAGTTCTTGCGGGGGGGAACGGTACGAGCAGTACTTC.

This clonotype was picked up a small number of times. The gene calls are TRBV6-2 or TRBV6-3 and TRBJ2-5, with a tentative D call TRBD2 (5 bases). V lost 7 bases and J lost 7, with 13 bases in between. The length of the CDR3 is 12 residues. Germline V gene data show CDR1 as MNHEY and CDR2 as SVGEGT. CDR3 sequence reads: CASNEPRGTQYF. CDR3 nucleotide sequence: TGTGCCAGCAATGAGCCCCGGGGGACCCAGTACTTC.

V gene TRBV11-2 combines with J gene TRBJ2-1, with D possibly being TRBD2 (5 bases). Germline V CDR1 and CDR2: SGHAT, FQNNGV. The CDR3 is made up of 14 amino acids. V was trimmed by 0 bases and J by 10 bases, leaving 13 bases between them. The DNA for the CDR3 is TGTGCCAGCAGCTTAGATCCCCGGACTGGAGAGCAGTTCTTC. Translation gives CASSLDPRTGEQFF.